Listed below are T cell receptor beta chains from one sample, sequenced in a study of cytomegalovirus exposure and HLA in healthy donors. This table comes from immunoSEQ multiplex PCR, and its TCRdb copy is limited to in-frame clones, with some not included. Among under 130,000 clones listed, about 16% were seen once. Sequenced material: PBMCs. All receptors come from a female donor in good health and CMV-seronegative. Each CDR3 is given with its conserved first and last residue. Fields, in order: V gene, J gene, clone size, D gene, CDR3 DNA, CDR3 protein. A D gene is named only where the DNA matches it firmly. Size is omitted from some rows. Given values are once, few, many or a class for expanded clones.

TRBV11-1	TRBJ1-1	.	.	TGTGCCAGCGGGGACTCGATCATGAACACTGAAGCTTTCTTT	CASGDSIMNTEAFF
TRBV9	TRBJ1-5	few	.	TGTGCCAGCAGCCCAGATAGCAATCAGCCCCAGCATTTT	CASSPDSNQPQHF
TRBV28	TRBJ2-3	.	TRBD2	TGTGCCAGCAGTCCCCACGAGGGCGGGAGGGCCCGCTATCCGCAGTATTTT	CASSPHEGGRARYPQYF
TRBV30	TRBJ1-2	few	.	TGTGCCTTTCCCAGGGCCGCATTCTATGGCTACACCTTC	CAFPRAAFYGYTF
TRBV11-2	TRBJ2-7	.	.	TGTGCCAGCAGCGACACCCTCGGTGCCTACGAGCAGTACTTC	CASSDTLGAYEQYF
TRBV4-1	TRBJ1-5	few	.	TGCGCCAGCAGCCAAGACGGCGGCCCAGAACAGCATTTT	CASSQDGGPEQHF
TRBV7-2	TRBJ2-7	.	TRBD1	TGTGCCAGCAGCTTAGTCTCGGCGGGACAGGGGCTTTCCTACGAGCAGTACTTC	CASSLVSAGQGLSYEQYF
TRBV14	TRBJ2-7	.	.	TGTGCCAGCAGCCAAGTTACAAACCGAGGCGAGCAGTACTTC	CASSQVTNRGEQYF
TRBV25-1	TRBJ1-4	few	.	TGTGCCAGCAGTGAATTAAGGGGCCAAGGGAATGAAAAACTGTTTTTT	CASSELRGQGNEKLFF
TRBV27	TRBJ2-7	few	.	TGTGCCAGCAGTTTCTTCACGGGGTACAACGAGCAGTACTTC	CASSFFTGYNEQYF
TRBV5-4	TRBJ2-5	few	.	TGTGCCAGCAGCTTTAGGGGGATAGGGCAAGAGACCCAGTACTTC	CASSFRGIGQETQYF
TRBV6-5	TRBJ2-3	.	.	TGTGCCAGCAGTCGGGCAGATACGCAGTATTTT	CASSRADTQYF
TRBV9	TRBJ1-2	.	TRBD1	TGTGCCAGCAACCCCGGACAGGGACGAGGCTATGGCTACACCTTC	CASNPGQGRGYGYTF
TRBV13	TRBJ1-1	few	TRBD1	TGTGCCAGCAGCAGCCGGGACAGGGGAACTGAAGCTTTCTTT	CASSSRDRGTEAFF
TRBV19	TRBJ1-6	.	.	TGTGCCAGTACCACCCCAGTCGGAGGACCCAATTCACCCCTCCACTTT	CASTTPVGGPNSPLHF
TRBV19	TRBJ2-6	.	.	TGTGCCAGTAGTATCCCCACAAGTTGGGCCAACGTCCTGACTTTC	CASSIPTSWANVLTF
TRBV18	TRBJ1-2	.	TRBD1	TGTGCCAGCTCACCAGCGCCACAGGGGATCTATGGCTACACCTTC	CASSPAPQGIYGYTF
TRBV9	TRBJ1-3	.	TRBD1	TGTGCCAGCAGCGACCGAAGGGCGACAGGGAACGGAAACACCATATATTTT	CASSDRRATGNGNTIYF
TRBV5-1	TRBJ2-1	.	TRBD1	TGCGCCAGCAGCTTGAAGTTGGGGACAGGGAACAATGAGCAGTTCTTC	CASSLKLGTGNNEQFF
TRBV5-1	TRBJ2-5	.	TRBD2	TGCGCCAGCACGCCAGGACTAGCCTCAGAGACCCAGTACTTC	CASTPGLASETQYF
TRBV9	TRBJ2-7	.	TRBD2	TGTGCCAGCAGCCATGGGACTAGCGGATACGAGCAGTACTTC	CASSHGTSGYEQYF
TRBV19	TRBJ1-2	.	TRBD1	TGTGCCAGTAGTTCCACAGGGGGCGTCTATGGCTACACCTTC	CASSSTGGVYGYTF
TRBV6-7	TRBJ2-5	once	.	TGTGCCAGCACTCGACAGAGCCAAGAGACCCAGTACTTC	CASTRQSQETQYF
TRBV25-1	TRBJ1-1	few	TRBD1	TGTGCCAGCACCCAGGGGGCAGGGGAAGCTTTCTTT	CASTQGAGEAFF
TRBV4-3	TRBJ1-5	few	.	TGCGCCAGCAGCCAAGATCCGGGGGGCATCAATCAGCCCCAGCATTTT	CASSQDPGGINQPQHF
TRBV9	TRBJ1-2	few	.	TGTGCCAGCAGCGTAGACTCTAACTATGGCTACACCTTC	CASSVDSNYGYTF
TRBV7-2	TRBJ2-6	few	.	TGTGCCAGCGCGGTCGGGTTCTCTGGGGCCAACGTCCTGACTTTC	CASAVGFSGANVLTF
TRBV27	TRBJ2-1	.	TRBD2	TGTGCCAGCAGTTTAGGGACTAGCGGCTACAATGAGCAGTTCTTC	CASSLGTSGYNEQFF
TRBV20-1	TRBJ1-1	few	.	TGCAGTGTGGTGCGGGGCACTGAAGCTTTCTTT	CSVVRGTEAFF
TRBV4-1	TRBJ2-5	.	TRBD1	TGCGCCAGCAGCCAGGGACAGGGGATGGGCGAGACCCAGTACTTC	CASSQGQGMGETQYF
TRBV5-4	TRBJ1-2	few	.	TGTGCCAGCAGAGAACAGGGTGACCGTTATGGCTACACCTTC	CASREQGDRYGYTF
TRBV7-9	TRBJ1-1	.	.	TGTGCCAGCACGGCGGTGAACACTGAAGCTTTCTTT	CASTAVNTEAFF
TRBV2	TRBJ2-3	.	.	TGTGCCAGCAGTGTGTTGGGGCCAGATACGCAGTATTTT	CASSVLGPDTQYF
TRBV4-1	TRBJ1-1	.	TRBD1	TGCGCCAGCAGCCGGGGACAGGGAATGAACACTGAAGCTTTCTTT	CASSRGQGMNTEAFF
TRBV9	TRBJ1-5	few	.	TGTGCCAGCAGCGGTAATGGCAATCAGCCCCAGCATTTT	CASSGNGNQPQHF
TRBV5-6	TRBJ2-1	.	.	TGTGCCAGCAGCTTGACCCCCCTTGGAGGTGAGCAGTTCTTC	CASSLTPLGGEQFF
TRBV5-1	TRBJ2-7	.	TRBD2	TGCGCCAGCAGCCCCGGGACTAGCGGGATCGCGTCCTACGAGCAGTACTTC	CASSPGTSGIASYEQYF
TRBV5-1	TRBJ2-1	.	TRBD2	TGCGCCAGCGGAGGAGCGGGACCCTACAATGAGCAGTTCTTC	CASGGAGPYNEQFF
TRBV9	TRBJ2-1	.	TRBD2	TGTGCCAGCTCCGAGGGTCTAGCGGGATTACCGTACAATGAGCAGTTCTTC	CASSEGLAGLPYNEQFF
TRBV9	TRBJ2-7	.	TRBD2	TGTGCCAGCAGCGCAGGACTAGCGGGAGGGTTTATCTACGAGCAGTACTTC	CASSAGLAGGFIYEQYF